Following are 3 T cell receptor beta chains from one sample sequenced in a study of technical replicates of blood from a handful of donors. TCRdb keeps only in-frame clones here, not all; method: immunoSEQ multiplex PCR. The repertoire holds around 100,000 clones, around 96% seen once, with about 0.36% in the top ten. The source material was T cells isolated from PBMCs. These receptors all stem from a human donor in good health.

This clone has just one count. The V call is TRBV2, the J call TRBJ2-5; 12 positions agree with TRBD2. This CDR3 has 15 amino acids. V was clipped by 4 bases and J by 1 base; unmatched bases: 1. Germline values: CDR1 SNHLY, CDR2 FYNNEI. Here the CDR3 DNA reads TGTGCCAGCAGTGCGACTAGCGGGAGCCAAGAGACCCAGTACTTC. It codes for CASSATSGSQETQYF. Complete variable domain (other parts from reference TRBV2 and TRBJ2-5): EPEVTQTPSHQVTQMGQEVILRCVPISNHLYFYWYRQILGQKVEFLVSFYNNEISEKSEIFDDQFSVERPDGSNFTLKIRSTKLEDSAMYFCASSATSGSQETQYFGPGTRLLVL.

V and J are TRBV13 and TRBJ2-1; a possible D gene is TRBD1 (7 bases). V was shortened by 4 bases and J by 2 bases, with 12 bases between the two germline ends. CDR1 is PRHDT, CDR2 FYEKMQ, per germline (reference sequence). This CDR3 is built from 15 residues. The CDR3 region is CASSSRGTAYNEQFF. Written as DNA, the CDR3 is TGTGCCAGCAGCTCTCGCGGGACAGCCTACAATGAGCAGTTCTTC.

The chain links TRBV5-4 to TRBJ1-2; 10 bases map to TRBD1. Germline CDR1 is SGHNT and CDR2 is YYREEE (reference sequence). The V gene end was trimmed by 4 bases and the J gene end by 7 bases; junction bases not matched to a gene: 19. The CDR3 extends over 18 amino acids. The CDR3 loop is CASSKNPGQGSSEGGYTF. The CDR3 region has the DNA TGTGCCAGCAGCAAAAATCCGGGACAGGGGTCCTCCGAGGGTGGCTACACCTTC.